A single sample gave rise to the 24 T cell receptor beta chains below, sequenced in a study of OX40 agonist ivuxolimab in advanced cancers. Profiled with immunoSEQ multiplex PCR; TCRdb holds only in-frame clones, not every one. The sample contains under 85,000 clones, about 90% of which appear only once. This specimen consisted of CD4+ or CD8+ T cells sorted from blood, obtained in a trial of the OX40 agonist ivuxolimab. The receptors were gathered from an adult with an advanced solid tumor such as melanoma, head and neck, liver or kidney cancer.

The chain employs TRBV11-1 and TRBJ2-7; 11 bases fit TRBD2. Germline-derived CDR1 and CDR2 are SGHAT and FQDESV (reference sequence). The CDR3 sequence is 14 residues long. Trimming removed 7 bases from V and 2 bases from J; junction bases left unmatched: 4. CDR3 region: CASTLAGGTYEQYF. CDR3 bases: TGTGCCAGCACCCTAGCGGGAGGAACCTACGAGCAGTACTTC. Filled out from reference TRBV11-1 and TRBJ2-7, the complete variable domain reads EAEVAQSPRYKITEKSQAVAFWCDPISGHATLYWYRQILGQGPELLVQFQDESVVDDSQLPKDRFSAERLKGVDSTLKIQPAELGDSAMYLCASTLAGGTYEQYFGPGTRLTVT.

The chain combines TRBV20-1 with TRBJ2-3; D gene unclear. The CDR3 runs to 11 residues. Germline assignment: CDR1 DFQATT and CDR2 SNEGSKA (reference sequence). V lost 1 base and J 2 bases, leaving 1 base between the germline ends. Here the CDR3 reads CSARVTDTQYF. The CDR3 DNA follows: TGCAGTGCTAGAGTCACAGATACGCAGTATTTT.

The chain couples TRBV19 to TRBJ2-2; maybe TRBD1 (8 bases). V was pared by 1 base and J by 6 bases, with 12 bases between. The CDR3 runs to 15 residues. Germline loops: CDR1 LNHDA, CDR2 SQIVND (reference sequence). The CDR3 sequence: CASSIGTGRAGELFF. DNA of the CDR3: TGTGCCAGTAGTATAGGGACAGGGAGGGCCGGGGAGCTGTTTTTT. The full variable domain, with the rest looked up from reference TRBV19 and TRBJ2-2, is DGGITQSPKYLFRKEGQNVTLSCEQNLNHDAMYWYRQDPGQGLRLIYYSQIVNDFQKGDIAEGYSVSREKKESFPLTVTSAQKNPTAFYLCASSIGTGRAGELFFGEGSRLTVL.

The rearrangement joins TRBV9 to TRBJ1-3; 7 nucleotides align to TRBD1. The J segment lost 0 bases and the V segment lost 3 bases, leaving 9 bases of the junction unmatched. Per germline, CDR1 SGDLS and CDR2 YYNGEE. This CDR3 has 17 residues. The CDR3 loop is CASSGRTGANSGNTIYF. As DNA, the CDR3 is TGTGCCAGCAGCGGACGGACAGGAGCTAACTCTGGAAACACCATATATTTT.

J is TRBJ2-5 and V is TRBV7-8; 8 positions agree with TRBD1. The CDR3 loop spans 16 amino acids. The germline V gene has CDR1 SGHVS and CDR2 FQNEAQ. V lost 5 bases and J lost 0; bases outside the gene matches: 8. CDR3 DNA sequence: TGTGCCAGCAGCCCGAGACAGGGGTCACACCAAGAGACCCAGTACTTC. Its protein is CASSPRQGSHQETQYF. The full variable domain, completed using reference TRBV7-8 and TRBJ2-5, is GAGVSQSPRYKVAKRGQDVALRCDPISGHVSLFWYQQALGQGPEFLTYFQNEAQLDKSGLPSDRFFAERPEGSVSTLKIQRTQQEDSAVYLCASSPRQGSHQETQYFGPGTRLLVL.

This clone was observed a handful of times. The sample has other DNA sequences that encode this CDR3 too. V is TRBV7-2 and J is TRBJ1-5; D unclear. With 2 bases removed from V and 3 bases from J, the gap between germline ends came to 5 bases. The CDR3 covers 13 residues. The germline CDR1 and CDR2 sequences are SGHTA and FQGNSA. CDR3 in DNA: TGTGCCAGCAGCTTAATTGACAATCAGCCCCAGCATTTT. Translating it yields CASSLIDNQPQHF.

This clone was observed a single time. The junction does not match germline at one end; this may be a read error. The chain links TRBV19 to TRBJ2-4; 16 bases align to TRBD2. The germline gives CDR1 LNHDA, CDR2 SQIVND (reference sequence). The CDR3 totals 19 residues. The CDR3 protein is CATSPQGTSGRAAKNIQYF. The DNA of the CDR3 is TGTGCCACTAGTCCCCAGGGGACTAGCGGGAGGGCGGCCAAAAACATTCAGTACTTC.

V is TRBV28 and J is TRBJ2-2; 7 bases agree with TRBD2. The CDR3 extends over 14 amino acids. V was clipped by 7 bases and J by 4 bases; unmatched bases: 6. Germline CDR1 and CDR2: MDHEN and SYDVKM. The CDR3: CASKELARTGELFF. In DNA form, the CDR3 reads TGTGCCAGCAAAGAACTAGCGCGCACCGGGGAGCTGTTTTTT.

The chain joins TRBV14 to TRBJ2-7, with D possibly being TRBD1 (5 bases). Germline V lookup: CDR1 SGHDN, CDR2 FVKESK. The CDR3 has 15 amino acids. V was shortened by 0 bases and J by 6 bases, with 15 bases between the two germline ends. Here the CDR3 DNA reads TGTGCCAGCAGCCAAGACAGGGTAGTAGGTAGCGAGCAGTACTTC. This gives the protein CASSQDRVVGSEQYF.

The rearrangement uses TRBV28 and TRBJ2-2; D is tentatively TRBD1 or TRBD2 (5 bases each). The CDR3 covers 15 residues. Germline assignment: CDR1 MDHEN and CDR2 SYDVKM. The V gene lost 8 bases and the J gene lost 0 bases, with 13 bases spanning the gap. This chain's CDR3 is CASYRDGANTGELFF. In nucleotides, the CDR3 is TGTGCCAGCTATCGGGACGGCGCGAACACCGGGGAGCTGTTTTTT.

This clone was seen a handful of times. The J gene is TRBJ1-3, the V gene TRBV6-6, with D possibly TRBD1 on 6 matching bases. V lost 4 bases, J lost 0 bases, and 10 bases lay in between. Germline values: CDR1 MNHNY, CDR2 SVGAGI (reference sequence). The CDR3 extends over 15 amino acids. For the CDR3, the DNA is TGTGCCAGCAGTTCCGGACAGCTCTCTGGAAACACCATATATTTT. It encodes CASSSGQLSGNTIYF.

The chain is built from TRBV6-1 and TRBJ2-2; 12 bases line up with TRBD1. CDR3 length equals 14 residues. CDR1 MNHNS and CDR2 SASEGT come from the germline V gene. V lost 7 bases to trimming and J lost 6 bases; unmatched junction nucleotides: 3. This CDR3 is CASTRDRGPGELFF. CDR3 DNA: TGTGCCAGCACCAGGGACAGGGGGCCCGGGGAGCTGTTTTTT.

The chain links TRBV2 to TRBJ1-4; 7 bases map to TRBD1. The CDR3 has 13 amino acids. Trimming cost V 10 bases and J 7 bases; bases outside gene matches: 9. The germline gives CDR1 SNHLY, CDR2 FYNNEI. In DNA form, the CDR3 reads TGTGCCACACAGGGGCAGCTTCGTGAAAAACTGTTTTTT. Translating gives CATQGQLREKLFF.

V gene TRBV28 combines with J gene TRBJ1-6; 7 positions match TRBD1. Germline V gives CDR1 MDHEN, CDR2 SYDVKM. Losses at the gene ends were 5 bases for V and 6 bases for J; bases not matched to a gene: 10. This CDR3 is 16 amino acids long. The CDR3 sequence: CASSPRQGSSNSPLHF. The CDR3 DNA follows: TGTGCCAGCAGTCCCAGACAGGGTAGTTCTAATTCACCCCTCCACTTT.

The genes are TRBV4-2 and TRBJ2-7, with D uncertain. V gave up 4 bases and J gave up 6 bases, with 10 bases separating them. CDR3 length equals 12 residues. Germline V gives CDR1 LGHNA, CDR2 YNFKEQ. CDR3 in amino acids: CASSLDLGEQYF. The CDR3 bases are TGTGCCAGCAGCCTAGATCTGGGCGAGCAGTACTTC.

The chain carries TRBV5-4 and TRBJ1-2; D gene ambiguous. The CDR3 totals 16 residues. Trimming removed 0 bases from V and 7 bases from J, with 19 bases in between. Germline V gives CDR1 SGHNT, CDR2 YYREEE (reference sequence). CDR3 in DNA: TGTGCCAGCAGCTTGGAAACCGGCCCGCGGGCGAGTGGCTACACCTTC. Translated: CASSLETGPRASGYTF. Filled out from reference TRBV5-4 and TRBJ1-2, the complete variable domain reads ETGVTQSPTHLIKTRGQQVTLRCSSQSGHNTVSWYQQALGQGPQFIFQYYREEENGRGNFPPRFSGLQFPNYSSELNVNALELDDSALYLCASSLETGPRASGYTFGSGTRLTVV.

J is TRBJ1-1 and V is TRBV19, with D unclear. This CDR3 region has 17 residues. Germline lookup yields CDR1 LNHDA and CDR2 SQIVND (reference sequence). Trimming took off 2 bases at V and 4 bases at J, with 20 bases between the two ends. In DNA form, the CDR3 reads TGTGCCAGTAGTATACCACTGTCCCGCGCAGAAGGCACTGAAGCTTTCTTT. This gives the protein CASSIPLSRAEGTEAFF. The full variable domain, completed using reference TRBV19 and TRBJ1-1, is DGGITQSPKYLFRKEGQNVTLSCEQNLNHDAMYWYRQDPGQGLRLIYYSQIVNDFQKGDIAEGYSVSREKKESFPLTVTSAQKNPTAFYLCASSIPLSRAEGTEAFFGQGTRLTVV.

The sample holds a few counts of this clone. The chain carries TRBV10-3 and TRBJ2-2, with D possibly matching TRBD2 (5 bases). The CDR3 covers 16 residues. The V end was cut by 7 bases, the J end by 1 base, with 16 bases between. Germline V lookup: CDR1 ENHRY, CDR2 SYGVKD. CDR3 region: CAITPGSSLNTGELFF. Written as DNA, the CDR3 is TGTGCCATCACCCCCGGGTCTAGCTTGAACACCGGGGAGCTGTTTTTT.

The chain is built from TRBV14 and TRBJ2-2; D may be TRBD1 or TRBD2 (5 bases each). The germline V and J ends were trimmed by 8 bases and 0 bases, with 10 bases remaining between them. CDR3 length: 14 amino acids. Germline V gives CDR1 SGHDN, CDR2 FVKESK. In nucleotides, the CDR3 is TGTGCCAGCGGGGGTACATCGAACACCGGGGAGCTGTTTTTT. Translating it yields CASGGTSNTGELFF.

The chain links TRBV5-1 to TRBJ2-5, with 10 bases matching TRBD2. V was clipped by 5 bases and J by 4 bases; unmatched bases: 14. The V gene's germline CDR1 is SGHRS and CDR2 YFSETQ. This CDR3 is built from 17 residues. This CDR3 reads CASRSGLAAPRGETQYF. The CDR3 bases are TGCGCCAGCAGATCAGGACTAGCGGCTCCCCGGGGAGAGACCCAGTACTTC.

The chain links TRBV9 to TRBJ1-6; D is possibly TRBD1 (6 bases). The CDR3 totals 16 residues. Per the germline V gene, CDR1 is SGDLS and CDR2 is YYNGEE. The V and J ends lost 4 bases and 4 bases respectively, with 15 bases between them. The CDR3 sequence: CASSPRTDLYNSPLHF. The CDR3 DNA is TGTGCCAGCAGCCCCAGGACAGACCTATATAATTCACCCCTCCACTTT.

J is TRBJ2-2 and V is TRBV4-2, with TRBD1 identical over 10 bases. V gave up 4 bases and J gave up 5 bases; unmatched junction bases: 4. The CDR3 sequence is 15 residues long. Germline assignment: CDR1 LGHNA and CDR2 YNFKEQ. The CDR3, as DNA: TGTGCCAGCAGCCCGCCGGGACAGGGGACCGGGGAGCTGTTTTTT. Its protein product is CASSPPGQGTGELFF.

The rearrangement uses TRBV4-1 and TRBJ1-2, with D possibly being TRBD1 (6 bases). With 0 bases removed from V and 8 bases from J, the gap between germline ends came to 19 bases. Germline assignment: CDR1 MGHRA and CDR2 YSYEKL. The CDR3 spans 16 residues. The CDR3 sequence: CASSQDLNREGQGYTF. CDR3 nucleotides: TGCGCCAGCAGCCAAGATTTAAACAGGGAGGGGCAAGGCTACACCTTC.

The chain recombines TRBV19 with TRBJ2-7; TRBD2 aligns across 8 bases. The germline gives CDR1 LNHDA, CDR2 SQIVND (reference sequence). Trimming at V came to 8 bases and at J to 1 base, leaving 10 bases not matched to a gene. The CDR3 runs to 15 residues. The CDR3 protein is CASSDTGGRSYEQYF. The CDR3, as DNA: TGTGCCAGTTCGGACACGGGGGGGAGGTCCTACGAGCAGTACTTC.